This record looks at one T cell receptor beta chain sequence and its context. The antigen is not known. This entry is derived from a study of T cell repertoires in cytomegalovirus infection. Turning to the study itself: A matching HLA type, together with CMV infection, was signaled by public TCR beta signatures.

CDR3 length: 16 residues. With 2 bases removed from V and 1 base from J, the gap between germline ends came to 15 bases. Germline V gene sequence: CDR1 SGHVT, CDR2 SQSDAQ. Each CDR3 protein gets one entry after TCRdb re-called the reads with MiXCR. This sample yields 400,000 to 600,000 distinct CDR3 sequences, of which 42% are seen a single time; about 41% belongs to the top ten. The sequences come from cultured PBMCs, collected from culture after CMV antigen stimulation. This TCR was sampled from a human donor in good health (CMV status not recorded). Some clones in this sample may be carry-over from other donors' samples. The chain carries TRBV7-4 and TRBJ2-7; possibly TRBD2 for D (6 bases). This CDR3 is CASSLMWRGRSYEQYF. The DNA for the CDR3 is TGTGCCAGCAGCTTAATGTGGCGGGGACGGTCCTACGAGCAGTACTTC.